This section outlines one TCR beta chain sequence together with its context. As yet, its antigen is unknown. Treatment specified: approximately nine-day PBMC culture with coronavirus spike peptide pools or control peptides (ViraFEST assay). The sample belongs to a study of vaccination and CD4 T cells after COVID-19. The Oncomine TCR Beta short-read assay generated sequence data from the DNA of cultured CD4+ T cells. TCRdb re-called the PCR reads through MiXCR, storing one row per CDR3 protein. Found here are fewer than 12,000 distinct CDR3 sequences, 60% to 65% of them singletons; the top ten hold roughly 35%. CDR3 size: 13 residues. V dropped 5 bases and J dropped 6 bases, with 11 bases sitting between them. CDR1 and CDR2 (germline): SGHAT, FQNNGV.

The receptor was derived from a human donor who had recovered from COVID-19. The chain combines TRBV11-2 with TRBJ1-5; no reliable D call. What was sequenced was CD4+ T cells from blood, cultured in vitro. The CDR3 loop is CASSPSRGQPQHF. As DNA, the CDR3 is TGTGCCAGCAGCCCCTCCCGGGGTCAGCCCCAGCATTTT. Full variable domain (remainder filled in from reference TRBV11-2 and TRBJ1-5): EAGVAQSPRYKIIEKRQSVAFWCNPISGHATLYWYQQILGQGPKLLIQFQNNGVVDDSQLPKDRFSAERLKGVDSTLKIQPAKLEDSAVYLCASSPSRGQPQHFGDGTRLSIL.